A selection of T cell receptor beta chains follows, all from one sample in a study of beta chain features in type 1 diabetes. Repertoires were generated with immunoSEQ multiplex PCR, while TCRdb's copy carries only in-frame clones and drops some. The sample lists some 300,000 clones, roughly 8% occurring once. The sequenced material came from central memory CD4+ T cells from blood. Receptor source: a woman aged 18 to 35 in good health. Each CDR3 is given with its conserved first and last residue. Fields, in order: CDR3 length, clone size, V gene, D gene, J gene, CDR3 DNA, CDR3 protein. A D gene is named only where the DNA matches it firmly. Clone size is given for some rows only: seen once, a few or many times, or a class if the clone is expanded.

length: 16
size: few
V: TRBV7-2
D: TRBD2
J: TRBJ2-7
DNA: TGTGCCAGCAGCTTAGAGAACCTAGCGGAGTCCTACGAGCAGTACTTC
CDR3: CASSLENLAESYEQYF

length: 16
size: many
V: TRBV13
D: NA
J: TRBJ2-1
DNA: TGTGCCAGCAGCTTGGCCTCCGGGAATCACTACAATGAGCAGTTCTTC
CDR3: CASSLASGNHYNEQFF

length: 11
size: NA
V: TRBV20-1
D: NA
J: TRBJ1-2
DNA: TGCAGTGCTAGAGACCATACTGGCTACACCTTC
CDR3: CSARDHTGYTF

length: 15
size: few
V: TRBV7-9
D: NA
J: TRBJ1-6
DNA: TGTGCCAGCAGCTCGACTGACATGGGCTATTCACCCCTCCACTTT
CDR3: CASSSTDMGYSPLHF

length: 14
size: few
V: TRBV7-9
D: TRBD1
J: TRBJ1-2
DNA: TGTGCCAGCAGCTCAACAGGGGTACGGAGTGGCTACACCTTC
CDR3: CASSSTGVRSGYTF

length: 15
size: many
V: TRBV19
D: TRBD1
J: TRBJ2-1
DNA: TGTGCCAGTAGTATTGGGACAGGGTTTCGCAATGAGCAGTTCTTC
CDR3: CASSIGTGFRNEQFF

length: 15
size: few
V: TRBV4-1
D: NA
J: TRBJ1-1
DNA: TGCGCCAGCAGCCAAGTCGCAGGCCCGAACACTGAAGCTTTCTTT
CDR3: CASSQVAGPNTEAFF

length: 14
size: NA
V: TRBV7-6
D: NA
J: TRBJ1-1
DNA: TGTGCCAGCAGCCAGCGGGCGGGTCTAGGTGAAGCTTTCTTT
CDR3: CASSQRAGLGEAFF

length: 14
size: NA
V: TRBV5-5
D: NA
J: TRBJ1-2
DNA: TGTGCCAGCAGCCTCCTGGGTGGGGGCTATGGCTACACCTTC
CDR3: CASSLLGGGYGYTF

length: 14
size: NA
V: TRBV27
D: TRBD2
J: TRBJ2-7
DNA: TGTGCCAGCAGTCCAAGACTAGCTACTGGCGAGCAGTACTTC
CDR3: CASSPRLATGEQYF

length: 20
size: NA
V: TRBV7-8
D: TRBD1
J: TRBJ2-6
DNA: TGTGCCAGCAGCTTAGCCGGGACAGGGCACGCCTCTACTGGGGCCAACGTCCTGACTTTC
CDR3: CASSLAGTGHASTGANVLTF

length: 12
size: few
V: TRBV18
D: NA
J: TRBJ2-3
DNA: TGTGCCAGCTCACCAACTGCGGATACGCAGTATTTT
CDR3: CASSPTADTQYF

length: 15
size: many
V: TRBV4-3
D: NA
J: TRBJ1-1
DNA: TGCGCCAGCAGCCAGAACAGGGCGGTGAACACTGAAGCTTTCTTT
CDR3: CASSQNRAVNTEAFF

length: 13
size: NA
V: TRBV5-1
D: NA
J: TRBJ2-1
DNA: TGCGCCAGCAGCTTGGACTGGGGTGGTGAGCAGTTCTTC
CDR3: CASSLDWGGEQFF

length: 16
size: many
V: TRBV19
D: NA
J: TRBJ2-1
DNA: TGTGCCAGTATGCCCCTGAACAGGGCATCCTACAATGAGCAGTTCTTC
CDR3: CASMPLNRASYNEQFF

length: 14
size: NA
V: TRBV5-4
D: NA
J: TRBJ1-2
DNA: TGTGCCAGCAGCTCCGGCGGGCAAGACTATGGCTACACCTTC
CDR3: CASSSGGQDYGYTF

length: 15
size: NA
V: TRBV2
D: NA
J: TRBJ2-3
DNA: TGTGCCAGTTCCCGTCTAAGGGGGTCGGCAGATACGCAGTATTTT
CDR3: CASSRLRGSADTQYF

length: 16
size: many
V: TRBV7-9
D: NA
J: TRBJ2-2
DNA: TGTGCCAGCAGCTTTGAGTTTTCGTTTGGAACCGGGGAGCTGTTTTTT
CDR3: CASSFEFSFGTGELFF

length: 15
size: few
V: TRBV5-4
D: NA
J: TRBJ1-2
DNA: TGTGCCAGCAGCCCTTGGGGACGGCCTAACTATGGCTACACCTTC
CDR3: CASSPWGRPNYGYTF

length: 15
size: NA
V: TRBV5-5
D: NA
J: TRBJ2-4
DNA: TGTGCCAGCAGCTTTTCCCGAACCGCCAAAAACATTCAGTACTTC
CDR3: CASSFSRTAKNIQYF

length: 15
size: NA
V: TRBV19
D: TRBD1
J: TRBJ1-1
DNA: TGTGCCAGTCGAACGACAGGGAGAGAAGGCACTGAAGCTTTCTTT
CDR3: CASRTTGREGTEAFF

length: 15
size: many
V: TRBV27
D: TRBD2
J: TRBJ2-7
DNA: TGTGCCAGCAGTTCCCTAGCGGGCCGCGGCTACGAGCAGTACTTC
CDR3: CASSSLAGRGYEQYF

length: 16
size: few
V: TRBV11-2
D: TRBD2
J: TRBJ2-3
DNA: TGTGCCAGCAGGCCCCTGAGAGCGGGAGCCGCAGATACGCAGTATTTT
CDR3: CASRPLRAGAADTQYF

length: 14
size: few
V: TRBV2
D: NA
J: TRBJ1-2
DNA: TGTGCCAGCAGCGAGACAGCCGATAGCTATGGCTACACCTTC
CDR3: CASSETADSYGYTF

length: 13
size: many
V: TRBV7-2
D: NA
J: TRBJ1-1
DNA: TGTGCCAGCAGCTTAGTGGGTAGCACTGAAGCTTTCTTT
CDR3: CASSLVGSTEAFF

length: 14
size: few
V: TRBV28
D: TRBD1
J: TRBJ1-2
DNA: TGTGCCAGCAGTTTACCCGGGACAGATGCGACAGACACCTTC
CDR3: CASSLPGTDATDTF

length: 15
size: few
V: TRBV5-1
D: NA
J: TRBJ1-4
DNA: TGCGCCAGCAGCTTGAGAGGGGGAAGTAATGAAAAACTGTTTTTT
CDR3: CASSLRGGSNEKLFF

length: 15
size: NA
V: TRBV7-6
D: NA
J: TRBJ1-1
DNA: TGTGCCAGCAGCCCTGGGAGGGCCGTTGGCACTGAAGCTTTCTTT
CDR3: CASSPGRAVGTEAFF

length: 17
size: NA
V: TRBV5-6
D: TRBD2
J: TRBJ2-5
DNA: TGTGCCAGCAGTTCGGGACTAGTCTTGGCGAGAACAGAGACCCAGTACTTC
CDR3: CASSSGLVLARTETQYF

length: 13
size: many
V: TRBV5-1
D: NA
J: TRBJ2-1
DNA: TGCGCCAGCAGCTTGGGCCACAACAATGAGCAGTTCTTC
CDR3: CASSLGHNNEQFF

length: 14
size: NA
V: TRBV6-6
D: NA
J: TRBJ2-3
DNA: TGTGCCTCCAGAGGTCTGCTAGGCACAGATACGCAGTATTTT
CDR3: CASRGLLGTDTQYF

length: 15
size: NA
V: TRBV7-2
D: TRBD1
J: TRBJ2-1
DNA: TGTGCCAGCAGCTTAATGGGACAGGGGTACGATGAGCAGTTCTTC
CDR3: CASSLMGQGYDEQFF